This TCR beta chain was recorded in a study of shared clonotypes between healthy human individuals. Findings of the study overall: Sequencing of the sorted subsets was shown by rarefaction to be incomplete despite large depth. Clonotypes not shared had lower generation probabilities than those common to all four donors. A few donors showed sharing of approximately 5% of naive CD4 clonotypes.

Turning to this clone: What it binds is unknown.

Donors, healthy HIV-negative adults, lacked recent acute infections or vaccinations. Generated by immunoSEQ multiplex PCR, the TCRdb table keeps only in-frame clones and is missing some. The sample lists under 350,000 clones; 87% were seen once. The ends were cut back, 3 bases at V and 2 bases at J, with 5 bases in the middle. This CDR3 has 12 residues. Germline CDR1 reads SGHVS; CDR2 reads FQNEAQ. This TCR came from a young man in good health. The sample comprised memory CD8+ T cells sorted from blood. Subset described: CD45RO+ cells pooled with CCR7-negative TemRA cells. The V call is TRBV7-8, the J call TRBJ2-7; D not resolved. CDR3 coding DNA: TGTGCCAGCAGCTTTACCCCCTACGAGCAGTACTTC. Translating gives CASSFTPYEQYF.